The present TCR beta chain was sequenced within a study of cytotoxic CD8 clonotypes in ibrutinib-treated CLL. Turning to the study itself: Complete response was seen in 2 patients and partial in around 24; roughly 12 progressed and approximately 14 stayed remitted after a median approximately 70 months.

Study observations and caveats: Under treatment, the uncommon public clonotypes either contracted or remained stable.

This clone came up a few times. As yet, its antigen is unknown. Germline loops: CDR1 MNHEY, CDR2 SVGAGI. V was trimmed by 8 bases and J by 5 bases, leaving 10 bases between them. This CDR3 region has 11 residues. The assay was immunoSEQ multiplex PCR, and TCRdb's table has in-frame clones only and misses some. The sample carries approximately 12,000 clones, roughly 60% recorded once. The sequences come from PBMCs, collected before ibrutinib treatment. The gene calls are TRBV6-5 and TRBJ2-7; D unclear. This receptor was taken from a human donor with chronic lymphocytic leukemia. The CDR3 here is CASRKGHEQYF. Here the CDR3 DNA reads TGTGCCAGCCGGAAGGGCCACGAGCAGTACTTC.